These 24 T cell receptor beta chains were all obtained from the same sample, sequenced in a study of breast tumors, draining lymph nodes, adjacent tissues. Breast cancer patients provided tissue from their axillary draining lymph nodes. TCRdb processed the multiplex PCR reads anew with MiXCR; each CDR3 protein has one entry. The table records under 350,000 distinct CDR3 sequences, over 25% of them present only once. Input material: axillary lymph node tissue. The receptors were sampled from a female donor with breast cancer. Some clones in this sample may be carry-over from other donors' samples.

With respect to this clonotype: No DNA is shown, since the ends of the CDR3 on it are uncertain; the CDR3 is the one TCRdb lists. The chain carries TRBV11-3 and TRBJ2-7. The CDR3 spans 16 amino acids, including both terminal residues. Germline V CDR1 and CDR2: SGHNT, YENEEA. CDR3 sequence reads: CASSLGGRTQYFEQYF.

The sample holds many counts of this clonotype. V and J are TRBV5-4 and TRBJ2-3; possible D gene TRBD2, 6 bases. In germline, CDR1 is SGHNT, CDR2 YYREEE (reference sequence). Trimming removed 3 bases at V and 2 bases at J, with 10 bases between. This CDR3 contains 14 residues. This CDR3 is CASSSGLITDTQYF. CDR3 nucleotide sequence: TGTGCCAGCAGCTCGGGACTGATCACAGATACGCAGTATTTT.

This clonotype was detected ten times or more. This chain uses TRBV5-1 with TRBJ2-5; D is unclear. The CDR3 consists of 14 residues. Germline loops: CDR1 SGHRS, CDR2 YFSETQ. Trimming removed 4 bases at V and 4 bases at J, with 14 bases between. As DNA, the CDR3 is TGCGCCAGCAGCCCCCTGGGGTCCGGAGAGACCCAGTACTTC. Translating it yields CASSPLGSGETQYF.

V usage is TRBV6-1 and J usage is TRBJ2-1, with TRBD1 identical over 7 bases. There are 16 residues in the CDR3. The V gene's germline CDR1 is MNHNS and CDR2 SASEGT. V lost 5 bases and J lost 1; bases outside the gene matches: 8. This CDR3 is CASSLRTGVSYNEQFF. The CDR3, as DNA: TGTGCCAGCAGTTTACGGACAGGAGTATCCTACAATGAGCAGTTCTTC.

The rearrangement links TRBV5-4 to TRBJ2-3; the D gene could be TRBD1 or TRBD2 (5 bases each). CDR3 length equals 16 residues. V was pared by 4 bases and J by 1 base, with 16 bases between. Germline CDR1 and CDR2: SGHNT and YYREEE (reference sequence). CDR3 in amino acids: CASSPSGAWGTDTQYF. The DNA of the CDR3 is TGTGCCAGCAGCCCCTCCGGGGCGTGGGGCACAGATACGCAGTATTTT.

Of note for this clonotype: In this CDR3 the conserved last residue, phenylalanine or tryptophan, is missing, so a read error is likely. This chain joins TRBV25-1 and TRBJ2-1; D is unclear. This CDR3 has 10 residues. V was shortened by 10 bases and J by 3 bases, with 4 bases between the two germline ends. The germline gives CDR1 MGHDK, CDR2 SYGVNS. The CDR3 is CATNYNEQFL. Here the CDR3 DNA reads TGTGCCACCAACTACAATGAGCAGTTCCTC.

On this clonotype itself: Being one base from a much bigger clone, this may be a read error. Lacking the conserved final phenylalanine or tryptophan, this CDR3 likely reflects a read error. The rearrangement links TRBV11-2 to TRBJ2-7; 8 positions match TRBD1. The V gene end was trimmed by 5 bases and the J gene end by 4 bases; junction bases not matched to a gene: 7. The CDR3 is 14 amino acids. The germline gives CDR1 SGHAT, CDR2 FQNNGV. The CDR3 DNA reads as TGTGCCAGCAGCAGGACAGGGTCCTTGTACGAGCAGTACTCC. As protein: CASSRTGSLYEQYS.

This clonotype was counted at least ten times. V is TRBV20-1 and J is TRBJ1-3, with D unclear. Per the germline V gene, CDR1 is DFQATT and CDR2 is SNEGSKA (reference sequence). The CDR3 sequence is 14 residues long. V lost 4 bases and J lost 0, with 10 bases in between. This CDR3 is CSATSPSSGNTIYF. The CDR3 nucleotides read TGCAGTGCTACCAGCCCGAGCTCTGGAAACACCATATATTTT.

About this clonotype: This may come from a read error, since a much larger clone is one base off. V is TRBV5-1 and J is TRBJ2-7; D might be TRBD1 (6 bases). V was cut by 1 base and J by 12 bases, with 11 bases left in between. CDR1 SGHRS and CDR2 YFSETQ come from the germline V gene. The CDR3 runs to 11 residues. The CDR3 is CASSLSGEWYF. Written as DNA, the CDR3 is TGCGCCAGCAGCTTGTCAGGGGAATGGTACTTC.

This clonotype was counted ten times or more. The chain has TRBV6-5 and TRBJ2-7; 7 nucleotides match TRBD1. The CDR3 is 13 amino acids. Losses at the gene ends were 7 bases for V and 1 base for J; bases not matched to a gene: 4. CDR1 MNHEY and CDR2 SVGAGI come from the germline V gene. The CDR3 DNA sequence: TGTGCCAGCACAAGGACAGGATCCTACGAGCAGTACTTC. Translating it yields CASTRTGSYEQYF.

This clonotype has at least ten counts. J is TRBJ2-3 and V is TRBV11-2; TRBD1 or TRBD2 may be the D gene (5 bases each). V was pared by 3 bases and J by 4 bases, with 14 bases between. Per germline, CDR1 SGHAT and CDR2 FQNNGV. This CDR3 has 15 residues. CDR3: CASSLGVLTADTQYF. In DNA form, the CDR3 reads TGTGCCAGCAGCTTGGGGGTCCTGACGGCAGATACGCAGTATTTT.

V usage is TRBV5-1 and J usage is TRBJ1-2; D ambiguous. V gave up 5 bases and J gave up 0 bases, with 14 bases separating them. Germline values: CDR1 SGHRS, CDR2 YFSETQ. CDR3 length: 15 amino acids. CDR3 DNA sequence: TGCGCCAGCAGTATGGCCCTAGGAGCTAACTATGGCTACACCTTC. Its translation is CASSMALGANYGYTF.

This clonotype has ten or more counts. The chain uses TRBV30 and TRBJ2-7; 11 nucleotides match TRBD2. The CDR3 length is 14 residues. Germline V lookup: CDR1 GTSNPN, CDR2 SVGIG (reference sequence). J lost 5 bases, V lost 2 bases, and 5 bases had no gene match. The CDR3 DNA follows: TGTGCCTGGAGTCCTAGCGGGAGGAAACACGAGCAGTACTTC. Protein sequence: CAWSPSGRKHEQYF.

This chain joins TRBV9 and TRBJ1-5, with 9 bases lining up with TRBD1. J lost 6 bases, V lost 2 bases, and 6 bases had no gene match. There are 15 residues in the CDR3. CDR1 and CDR2 (germline): SGDLS, YYNGEE. CDR3 in DNA: TGTGCCAGCAGCGTCCAGGACAGGGGCCTTCAGCCCCAGCATTTT. As protein: CASSVQDRGLQPQHF.

In its sample, this clonotype was seen many times. This rearrangement joins TRBV6-2 or TRBV6-3 to TRBJ2-5; D may be TRBD1 (6 bases). Per the germline V gene, CDR1 is MNHEY and CDR2 is SVGEGT. The germline V and J ends were trimmed by 6 bases and 1 base, with 12 bases remaining between them. This CDR3 has 14 residues. CDR3 loop: CASRPGQIQETQYF. CDR3 coding DNA: TGTGCCAGCAGGCCTGGACAGATCCAAGAGACCCAGTACTTC.

This clonotype was seen a few times. Germline is not matched at one junction end, which may reflect a read error. V and J are TRBV5-1 and TRBJ2-5; D unresolved. The CDR3 length is 14 residues. Germline lookup yields CDR1 SGHRS and CDR2 YFSETQ. The chain's CDR3 is CASSLEQVQDTQYF. The DNA of the CDR3 is TGCGCCAGCAGCTTAGAACAAGTCCAAGACACCCAGTACTTC.

A word on this clonotype: This could be a read error, since a much larger clone is one nucleotide away. The genes are TRBV5-1 and TRBJ2-1, with 11 bases identical to TRBD1. From germline, CDR1 is SGHRS and CDR2 YFSETQ. V shed 3 bases and J 10 bases; nucleotides not matched to a gene: 9. The CDR3 covers 15 residues. CDR3 sequence: CASSSGQGAGYEQFF. Written as DNA, the CDR3 is TGCGCCAGCAGCTCAGGACAGGGGGCTGGGTACGAGCAGTTCTTC. Using reference TRBV5-1 and TRBJ2-1 for the parts outside the CDR3, the full variable domain is KAGVTQTPRYLIKTRGQQVTLSCSPISGHRSVSWYQQTPGQGLQFLFEYFSETQRNKGNFPGRFSGRQFSNSRSEMNVSTLELGDSALYLCASSSGQGAGYEQFFGPGTRLTVL.

As concerns this clonotype: A much larger clonotype is one base distant, so this may be a read error. This chain links TRBV4-2 with TRBJ1-2, with a weak D call TRBD1 (5 bases). The length of the CDR3 is 13 residues. Germline lookup yields CDR1 LGHNA and CDR2 YNFKEQ. In DNA, the CDR3 is TGTCCCAGCAGCCAAGACCGGGGGGAGGACTACACCTTC. Translating it yields CPSSQDRGEDYTF.

This clonotype showed up just a few times. A read error may be the cause here, since a much bigger clone is one base away. The gene calls are TRBV20-1 and TRBJ1-2, with 9 bases lining up with TRBD1. V lost 1 base, J lost 10 bases, and 7 bases stayed unmatched. From germline, CDR1 is DFQATT and CDR2 SNEGSKA (reference sequence). The length of the CDR3 is 13 residues. CDR3 loop: CSARGDRASAYTF. Written as DNA, the CDR3 is TGCAGTGCTAGAGGGGACAGGGCGTCTGCCTACACCTTC.

The sample holds many counts of this clonotype. The rearrangement joins TRBV19 to TRBJ2-4, with 8 bases lining up with TRBD2. Germline CDR1 and CDR2: LNHDA and SQIVND (reference sequence). The CDR3 consists of 13 residues. V gave up 8 bases and J gave up 9 bases; unmatched junction bases: 9. CDR3 DNA: TGTGCCAGTGCAGACTTCCGGGGGGGCATTCAGTACTTC. As protein: CASADFRGGIQYF. The whole variable domain, remainder taken from reference TRBV19 and TRBJ2-4, is DGGITQSPKYLFRKEGQNVTLSCEQNLNHDAMYWYRQDPGQGLRLIYYSQIVNDFQKGDIAEGYSVSREKKESFPLTVTSAQKNPTAFYLCASADFRGGIQYFGAGTRLSVL.

This clonotype was seen ten or more times. Possible read error: a much larger clone is one base away. V and J are TRBV20-1 and TRBJ1-2, with unresolved D. Germline V lookup: CDR1 DFQATT, CDR2 SNEGSKA (reference sequence). V lost 3 bases and J 3 bases, leaving 14 bases between the germline ends. The CDR3 contains 14 residues. The CDR3 sequence: CSASVSGADYGYTF. The CDR3 region has the DNA TGCAGTGCTAGTGTGAGTGGAGCTGACTATGGCTACACCTTC.

V is TRBV7-8 and J is TRBJ1-4; TRBD1 is a possible D gene (5 bases). Trimming shortened V by 5 bases and J by 5 bases, and 21 bases separated the two germline ends. In germline, CDR1 is SGHVS, CDR2 FQNEAQ. CDR3 length equals 17 residues. CDR3 nucleotide sequence: TGTGCCAGCAGCCCACAGGACGGGACTAGCGTCAATGAAAAACTGTTTTTT. This codes for CASSPQDGTSVNEKLFF. Looking up the rest from reference TRBV7-8 and TRBJ1-4 gives the full variable domain: GAGVSQSPRYKVAKRGQDVALRCDPISGHVSLFWYQQALGQGPEFLTYFQNEAQLDKSGLPSDRFFAERPEGSVSTLKIQRTQQEDSAVYLCASSPQDGTSVNEKLFFGSGTQLSVL.

This clonotype has at least ten counts. V is TRBV4-3 and J is TRBJ1-2, with D tentatively TRBD1 (5 bases). The CDR3 covers 13 residues. From germline, CDR1 is LGHNA and CDR2 YSLEER. Trimming removed 0 bases from V and 9 bases from J, with 11 bases in between. Here the CDR3 reads CASSQDRGGSYTF. The CDR3 nucleotides are TGCGCCAGCAGCCAAGATCGGGGGGGAAGCTACACCTTC.

This clonotype was recorded many times. V and J are TRBV14 and TRBJ1-4, with D perhaps TRBD1 (5 bases). V was pared by 0 bases and J by 7 bases, with 12 bases between. Germline V lookup: CDR1 SGHDN, CDR2 FVKESK. The CDR3 covers 15 residues. CDR3 residues: CASSQDPGRGEKLFF. The CDR3 nucleotides read TGTGCCAGCAGCCAAGATCCGGGGCGAGGTGAAAAACTGTTTTTT.